This T cell receptor beta chain came from a study of post-analysis software for immune sequencing data. The library was made from cDNA and included unique molecular identifiers. TCRdb re-derived calls from the PCR reads in MiXCR, one entry per CDR3 protein. The sample has 380,000 or so distinct CDR3 sequences, around a third seen once; the top ten hold around an eighth. This clonotype appeared a few times. Its target is not known. Study-wide results and limits: Included in a set of five TRBV segments more frequent in patients than controls were TRBV5-6, TRBV5-1 and TRBV20-1.

Germline V lookup: CDR1 MNHEY, CDR2 SVGEGT. The CDR3 consists of 14 residues. V trimming: 6 bases; J trimming: 6 bases; junction bases outside the gene matches: 6. Specimen: blood. The chain is built from TRBV6-2 or TRBV6-3 and TRBJ1-5; 9 bases line up with TRBD1. This clonotype was obtained from a girl aged 5 to 17 with multiple sclerosis. Here the CDR3 reads CASRPTGGAQPQHF. The CDR3 region has the DNA TGTGCCAGCAGACCGACAGGGGGGGCTCAGCCCCAGCATTTT.